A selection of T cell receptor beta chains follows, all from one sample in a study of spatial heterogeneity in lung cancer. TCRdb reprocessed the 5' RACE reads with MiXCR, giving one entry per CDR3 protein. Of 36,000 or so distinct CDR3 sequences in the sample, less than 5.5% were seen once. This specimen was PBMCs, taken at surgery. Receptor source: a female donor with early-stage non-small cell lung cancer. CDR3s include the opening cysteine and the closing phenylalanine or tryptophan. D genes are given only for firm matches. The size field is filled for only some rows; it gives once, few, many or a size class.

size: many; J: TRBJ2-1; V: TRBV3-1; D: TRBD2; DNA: TGTGCCAGCAGCCAATTAGCGGGGGGGCATAATGAGCAGTTCTTC; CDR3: CASSQLAGGHNEQFF
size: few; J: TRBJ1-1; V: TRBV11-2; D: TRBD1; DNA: TGTGCCAGCAGCTCCGGACAGGGTTGGGACACTGAAGCTTTCTTT; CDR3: CASSSGQGWDTEAFF
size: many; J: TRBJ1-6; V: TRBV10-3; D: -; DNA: TGTGCCATCAGTGAGTCCTCCAGGGGACCCTATAATTCACCCCTCCACTTT; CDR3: CAISESSRGPYNSPLHF
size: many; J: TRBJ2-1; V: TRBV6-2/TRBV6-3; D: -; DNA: TGTGCCAGCAGTCCGGACAGTAGCTCCTACAATGAGCAGTTCTTC; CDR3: CASSPDSSSYNEQFF
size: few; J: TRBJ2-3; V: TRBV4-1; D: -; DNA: TGCGCCAGCAGCCCGGGACCAAGCACAGATACGCAGTATTTT; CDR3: CASSPGPSTDTQYF
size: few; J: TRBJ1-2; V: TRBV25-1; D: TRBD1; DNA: TGTGCCAGCAGTCCGTCTAGACAGGGGGGCTACACCTTC; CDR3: CASSPSRQGGYTF
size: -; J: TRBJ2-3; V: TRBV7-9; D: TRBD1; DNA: TGTGCCAGCAGTCCGAGGGCCAGGGGGATCCTTGGCACAGATACGCAGTATTTT; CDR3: CASSPRARGILGTDTQYF
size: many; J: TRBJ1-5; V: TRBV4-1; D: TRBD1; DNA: TGCGCCAGCAGACGTACAGGGGGTGGGGATCAGCCCCAGCATTTT; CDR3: CASRRTGGGDQPQHF
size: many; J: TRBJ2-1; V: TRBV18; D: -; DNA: TGTGCCAGCTCAGAACCGAACAATGAGCAGTTCTTC; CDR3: CASSEPNNEQFF
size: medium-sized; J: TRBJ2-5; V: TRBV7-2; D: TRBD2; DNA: TGTGCCAGCAGCCGGGACTACGCCCAGACCCAGTACTTC; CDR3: CASSRDYAQTQYF
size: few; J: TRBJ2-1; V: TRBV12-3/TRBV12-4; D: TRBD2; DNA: TGTGCCAGCAGTCGGACTAGCGGGATGAATGAGCAGTTCTTC; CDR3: CASSRTSGMNEQFF
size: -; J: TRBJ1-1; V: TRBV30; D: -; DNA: TGTGCCTGGAGCTTACCCCCCTCGGGGCGTTCGGAAGCTTTCTTT; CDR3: CAWSLPPSGRSEAFF
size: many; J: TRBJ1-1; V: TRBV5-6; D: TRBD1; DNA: TGTGCCAGCAGCTTATCGGGACAGGGGGGCACTGAAGCTTTCTTT; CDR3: CASSLSGQGGTEAFF
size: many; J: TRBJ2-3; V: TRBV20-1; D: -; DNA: TGCAGTGCTAGAGCCCACTCGCCGGGGCCCCCAGATACGCAGTATTTT; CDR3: CSARAHSPGPPDTQYF
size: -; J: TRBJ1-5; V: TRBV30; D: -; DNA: TGTGCCTGGAGTGCGGGCAGGGAGGGTCAGCCCCAGCATTTT; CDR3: CAWSAGREGQPQHF
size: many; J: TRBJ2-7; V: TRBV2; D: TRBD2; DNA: TGTGCCAGCAGTGGACGCGTGGTAGCGGGAGACGAGCAGTACTTC; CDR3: CASSGRVVAGDEQYF
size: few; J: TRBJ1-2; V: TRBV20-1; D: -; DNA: TGCAGTGCCAGCAGGGGAGAAGGCTACACCTTC; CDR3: CSASRGEGYTF
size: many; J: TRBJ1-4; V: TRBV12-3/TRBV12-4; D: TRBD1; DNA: TGTGCCAGCAGTTCGGACAGGGTGGCTAATGAAAAACTGTTTTTT; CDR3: CASSSDRVANEKLFF
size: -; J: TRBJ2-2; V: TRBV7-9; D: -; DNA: TGTGCCAGCAGCTTAGGTGTAGGGGACACCGGGGAGCTGTTTTTT; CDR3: CASSLGVGDTGELFF
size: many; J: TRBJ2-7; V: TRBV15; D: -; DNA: TGTGCCACCAGCAGAGATACAGACCCATCTACGGAGCAGTACTTC; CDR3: CATSRDTDPSTEQYF
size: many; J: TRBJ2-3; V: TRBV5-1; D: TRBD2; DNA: TGCGCCAGCACCCGGACTAGCGAGCCAACAGATACGCAGTATTTT; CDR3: CASTRTSEPTDTQYF
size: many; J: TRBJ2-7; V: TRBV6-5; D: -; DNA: TGTGCCAGCAGTTACTCTACAGGGAGCTCCTACGAGCAGTACTTC; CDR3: CASSYSTGSSYEQYF
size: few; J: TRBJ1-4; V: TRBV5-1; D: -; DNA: TGCGCCAGCAGCGGACTAGATAATGAAAAACTGTTTTTT; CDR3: CASSGLDNEKLFF
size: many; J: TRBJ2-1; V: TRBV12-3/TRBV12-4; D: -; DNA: TGTGCCAGCAACCTCGGTGGCAATGAGCAGTTCTTC; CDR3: CASNLGGNEQFF
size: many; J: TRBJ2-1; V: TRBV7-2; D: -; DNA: TGTGCCAGCAGCTACGTCTACAATGAGCAGTTCTTC; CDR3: CASSYVYNEQFF
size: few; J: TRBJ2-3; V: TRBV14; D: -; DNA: TGTGCCAGCAGCCAAGATTGGGCAGGCACAGATACGCAGTATTTT; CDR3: CASSQDWAGTDTQYF
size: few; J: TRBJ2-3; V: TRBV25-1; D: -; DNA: TGTGCCAGCAGGGGGCTAGCCCTCGGCACAGATACGCAGTATTTT; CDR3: CASRGLALGTDTQYF
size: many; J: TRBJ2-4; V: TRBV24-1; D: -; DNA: TGTGCCACCAGTGAGGGTCCCAGGGGAAACGGAACCAAAAACATTCAGTACTTC; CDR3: CATSEGPRGNGTKNIQYF
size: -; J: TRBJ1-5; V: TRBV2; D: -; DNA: TGTGCCAGCAGGGGCAGGTTCAATCAGCCCCAGCATTTT; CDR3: CASRGRFNQPQHF
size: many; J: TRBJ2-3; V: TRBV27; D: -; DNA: TGTGCCAGCAGCGCAAATCCGGACGGTACGCAGTATTTT; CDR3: CASSANPDGTQYF
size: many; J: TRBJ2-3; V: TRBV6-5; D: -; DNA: TGTGCCAGCAGTTACACTCCCTCTAGCACAGATACGCAGTATTTT; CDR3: CASSYTPSSTDTQYF
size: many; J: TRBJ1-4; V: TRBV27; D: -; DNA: TGTGCCAGCAGTTCCCGACAGCAGAATGAAAAACTGTTTTTT; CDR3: CASSSRQQNEKLFF
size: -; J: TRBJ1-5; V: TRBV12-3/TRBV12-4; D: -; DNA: TGTGCCAGCAGTCCCGACGCGGGGCAGCCCCAGCATTTT; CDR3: CASSPDAGQPQHF
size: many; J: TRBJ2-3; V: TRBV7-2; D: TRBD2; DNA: TGTGCCAGCAGCCCAAGACTAGCGGGGGGCACAGATACGCAGTATTTT; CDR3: CASSPRLAGGTDTQYF
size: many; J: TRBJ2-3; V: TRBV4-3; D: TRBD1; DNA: TGCGCCAGCAGCCAAGATGCAGGGACAGGGACAGATACGCAGTATTTT; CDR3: CASSQDAGTGTDTQYF
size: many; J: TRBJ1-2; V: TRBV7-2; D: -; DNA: TGTGCCAGCAGCCCCCCCCCCGGGACATTGGACTATGGCTACACCTTC; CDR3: CASSPPPGTLDYGYTF
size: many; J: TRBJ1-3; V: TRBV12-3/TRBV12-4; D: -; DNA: TGTGCCAGCAGTTTGGGACCAAAGTCGCATTTT; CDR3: CASSLGPKSHF
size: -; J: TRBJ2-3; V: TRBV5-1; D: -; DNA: TGCGCCAGCAGCCCCCAGCCACGAACAGATACGCAGTATTTT; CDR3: CASSPQPRTDTQYF
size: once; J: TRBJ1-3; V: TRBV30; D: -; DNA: TGTGCCTGGAGCTCCCTTAACAGGGTCACTGGAAACACCATATATTTT; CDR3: CAWSSLNRVTGNTIYF
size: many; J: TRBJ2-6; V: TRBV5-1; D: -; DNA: TGCGCCAGCAGCTTGGATAACTCTGGGGCCAACGTCCTGACTTTC; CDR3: CASSLDNSGANVLTF
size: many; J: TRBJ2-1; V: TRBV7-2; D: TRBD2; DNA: TGTGCCAGCAGCCGGGGGACTAGCAGGACAAATGAGCAGTTCTTC; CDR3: CASSRGTSRTNEQFF
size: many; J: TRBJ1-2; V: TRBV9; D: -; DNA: TGTGCCAGCAGTGCCCGTCTCTATGGCTACACCTTC; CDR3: CASSARLYGYTF